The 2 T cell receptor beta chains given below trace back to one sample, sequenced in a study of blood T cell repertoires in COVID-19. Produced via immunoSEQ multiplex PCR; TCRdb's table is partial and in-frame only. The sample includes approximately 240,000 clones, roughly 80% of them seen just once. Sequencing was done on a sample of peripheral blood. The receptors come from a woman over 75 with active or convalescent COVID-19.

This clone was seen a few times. CDR3 sequence reads: CATSESGFTGELFF. The CDR3 DNA sequence: TGTGCCACCAGTGAATCGGGGTTCACCGGGGAGCTGTTTTTT. V usage is TRBV24-1 and J usage is TRBJ2-2; a possible D gene is TRBD2 (5 bases). The V end lost 4 bases, the J end lost 4 bases, and 9 bases lay between the germline ends. In germline, CDR1 is KGHDR, CDR2 SFDVKD. The length of the CDR3 is 14 residues.

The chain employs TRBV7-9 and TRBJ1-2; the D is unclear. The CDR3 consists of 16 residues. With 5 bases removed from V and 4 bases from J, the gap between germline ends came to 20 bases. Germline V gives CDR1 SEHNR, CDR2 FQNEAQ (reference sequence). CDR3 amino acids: CASSPSRREAPYGYTF. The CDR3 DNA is TGTGCCAGCAGCCCGTCCCGTCGGGAGGCACCCTATGGCTACACCTTC.